This TCR beta chain emerged from a study of blood T cell repertoires in COVID-19. For the study at large: The United States, Italy and Spain were the sources of the acute and convalescent COVID-19 samples.

The CDR3 has 15 residues. The junction had 4 bases not matched to a gene; V was cut back by 3 bases and J by 2 bases. Germline assignment: CDR1 MGHRA and CDR2 YSYEKL. The assay was immunoSEQ multiplex PCR, and TCRdb's table has in-frame clones only and misses some. Of 60,000 to 85,000 clones listed, around 83% were seen once; the top ten hold around 43%. Input material: peripheral blood. The TCR sequence derives from a man of 80 years or more with acute or convalescent COVID-19. The rearrangement links TRBV4-1 to TRBJ2-1; 7 nucleotides line up with TRBD2. Here the CDR3 DNA reads TGCGCCAGCAGCCAGAGAGCGGGACCCTACAATGAGCAGTTCTTC. Amino acid sequence: CASSQRAGPYNEQFF.